Listed below are T cell receptor beta chains from one sample, sequenced in a study of blood T cells in healthy people across ages. Each CDR3 protein is one row after TCRdb ran MiXCR on the 5' RACE reads. Here the sample spans 650,000 to 950,000 distinct CDR3 sequences, around two fifths being singletons. The sequenced sample consisted of blood. Source of these receptors: a man in his fifties or sixties in good health. Each CDR3 is given with its conserved first and last residue. Fields, in order: clone size, J gene, V gene, D gene, CDR3 protein, CDR3 DNA. The D gene is left open where the match is weak. Size values are once, few and many counts, or a class for expanded clones, and some rows have none.

clone_size: NA; j_call: TRBJ2-6; v_call: TRBV7-2; d_call: NA; cdr3_aa: CASSRQEPPSGANVLTF; cdr3_nt: TGTGCCAGCAGCCGACAGGAGCCCCCCTCTGGGGCCAACGTCCTGACTTTC
clone_size: NA; j_call: TRBJ1-3; v_call: TRBV7-9; d_call: NA; cdr3_aa: CASSVAGEDTIYF; cdr3_nt: TGTGCCAGCAGCGTAGCAGGGGAGGACACCATATATTTT
clone_size: NA; j_call: TRBJ2-7; v_call: TRBV12-3/TRBV12-4; d_call: TRBD1; cdr3_aa: CASSDRVTGVWDEQYF; cdr3_nt: TGTGCCAGCAGCGATCGGGTCACAGGGGTATGGGACGAGCAGTACTTC
clone_size: few; j_call: TRBJ2-1; v_call: TRBV16; d_call: NA; cdr3_aa: CASSQWLAAPYNEQFF; cdr3_nt: TGTGCCAGCAGCCAATGGTTAGCGGCACCCTACAATGAGCAGTTCTTC
clone_size: few; j_call: TRBJ2-1; v_call: TRBV12-5; d_call: NA; cdr3_aa: CASGLGGFSYNEQFF; cdr3_nt: TGTGCTAGTGGTTTGGGGGGGTTCTCCTACAATGAGCAGTTCTTC
clone_size: NA; j_call: TRBJ2-7; v_call: TRBV27; d_call: NA; cdr3_aa: CASKDEPENYEQYF; cdr3_nt: TGTGCCAGCAAGGACGAACCCGAGAACTACGAGCAGTACTTC
clone_size: NA; j_call: TRBJ2-5; v_call: TRBV20-1; d_call: NA; cdr3_aa: CSARGPPAGRQETQYF; cdr3_nt: TGCAGTGCTAGAGGGCCCCCGGCGGGGCGACAAGAGACCCAGTACTTC
clone_size: NA; j_call: TRBJ1-2; v_call: TRBV4-1; d_call: TRBD1; cdr3_aa: CASSQGRTGGYYGYTF; cdr3_nt: TGCGCCAGCAGCCAAGGACGGACAGGGGGCTACTATGGCTACACCTTC
clone_size: few; j_call: TRBJ1-6; v_call: TRBV24-1; d_call: NA; cdr3_aa: CATSDPGRPLGSPLHF; cdr3_nt: TGTGCCACCAGTGACCCTGGAAGGCCTCTTGGGTCACCCCTCCACTTT
clone_size: NA; j_call: TRBJ2-1; v_call: TRBV9; d_call: TRBD2; cdr3_aa: CASSVFAGGSDEQFF; cdr3_nt: TGTGCCAGCAGCGTATTTGCGGGGGGGTCGGATGAGCAGTTCTTC
clone_size: NA; j_call: TRBJ2-5; v_call: TRBV3-1; d_call: NA; cdr3_aa: CASSHRGSGETQYF; cdr3_nt: TGTGCCAGCAGCCATCGAGGGTCGGGGGAGACCCAGTACTTC
clone_size: NA; j_call: TRBJ1-6; v_call: TRBV7-8; d_call: NA; cdr3_aa: CASSLTENRVSPLHF; cdr3_nt: TGTGCCAGCAGCCTGACGGAGAACAGGGTTTCACCCCTCCACTTT
clone_size: NA; j_call: TRBJ2-3; v_call: TRBV9; d_call: NA; cdr3_aa: CASSVGDPDTQYF; cdr3_nt: TGTGCCAGCAGCGTCGGGGACCCAGATACGCAGTATTTT
clone_size: many; j_call: TRBJ2-7; v_call: TRBV5-5; d_call: NA; cdr3_aa: CASRMPGSREYF; cdr3_nt: TGTGCCAGCCGCATGCCGGGTTCAAGAGAGTACTTC
clone_size: few; j_call: TRBJ2-7; v_call: TRBV7-2; d_call: NA; cdr3_aa: CASSWGREVGLGIYEQYF; cdr3_nt: TGTGCCAGCAGCTGGGGCAGGGAGGTGGGATTGGGGATCTACGAGCAGTACTTC
clone_size: NA; j_call: TRBJ2-7; v_call: TRBV20-1; d_call: NA; cdr3_aa: CSARDSRVPGREQYF; cdr3_nt: TGCAGTGCTAGAGACTCACGGGTCCCGGGGCGGGAGCAGTACTTC
clone_size: NA; j_call: TRBJ2-1; v_call: TRBV15; d_call: NA; cdr3_aa: CATSRDPVANREQFF; cdr3_nt: TGTGCCACCAGCAGAGATCCCGTGGCCAATCGAGAGCAGTTCTTC
clone_size: NA; j_call: TRBJ1-1; v_call: TRBV20-1; d_call: NA; cdr3_aa: CSAPGGTRFTEAFF; cdr3_nt: TGCAGTGCCCCCGGGGGCACACGATTCACTGAAGCTTTCTTT
clone_size: NA; j_call: TRBJ2-5; v_call: TRBV2; d_call: NA; cdr3_aa: CASSERVLETQYF; cdr3_nt: TGTGCCAGCAGTGAGCGGGTCCTAGAGACCCAGTACTTC
clone_size: NA; j_call: TRBJ1-4; v_call: TRBV20-1; d_call: TRBD1; cdr3_aa: CSARDNRGYFGEKLFF; cdr3_nt: TGCAGTGCTAGGGACAACAGGGGGTATTTTGGTGAAAAACTGTTTTTT
clone_size: NA; j_call: TRBJ2-7; v_call: TRBV9; d_call: TRBD2; cdr3_aa: CASSVGGGEFYEQYF; cdr3_nt: TGTGCCAGCAGCGTAGGCGGGGGGGAGTTCTACGAGCAGTACTTC
clone_size: many; j_call: TRBJ2-2; v_call: TRBV4-2; d_call: TRBD2; cdr3_aa: CASSLERASGPRGELFF; cdr3_nt: TGTGCCAGCAGCCTCGAGAGGGCTAGCGGACCTCGCGGGGAGCTGTTTTTT
clone_size: NA; j_call: TRBJ2-7; v_call: TRBV7-9; d_call: TRBD1; cdr3_aa: CAGGAGGSEQYF; cdr3_nt: TGTGCCGGTGGGGCAGGGGGCAGCGAGCAGTACTTC
clone_size: NA; j_call: TRBJ1-5; v_call: TRBV6-1; d_call: TRBD1; cdr3_aa: CATWGQAGQPQHF; cdr3_nt: TGTGCCACCTGGGGACAGGCGGGGCAGCCCCAGCATTTT
clone_size: few; j_call: TRBJ2-5; v_call: TRBV4-3; d_call: NA; cdr3_aa: CASSQDVVSDWGTQYF; cdr3_nt: TGCGCCAGCAGCCAAGACGTTGTCTCGGACTGGGGGACCCAGTACTTC
clone_size: NA; j_call: TRBJ2-3; v_call: TRBV7-9; d_call: NA; cdr3_aa: CASSLAESSDTQYF; cdr3_nt: TGTGCCAGCAGCTTAGCGGAAAGTTCAGATACGCAGTATTTT
clone_size: few; j_call: TRBJ1-5; v_call: TRBV6-2/TRBV6-3; d_call: NA; cdr3_aa: CASSYSGNNQPQHF; cdr3_nt: TGTGCCAGCAGTTATTCAGGGAACAATCAGCCCCAGCATTTT
clone_size: NA; j_call: TRBJ1-6; v_call: TRBV6-6; d_call: TRBD1; cdr3_aa: CASSRPTGSLQIFHF; cdr3_nt: TGTGCCAGCAGTCGTCCGACAGGGTCCCTTCAGATCTTCCACTTT
clone_size: many; j_call: TRBJ2-1; v_call: TRBV29-1; d_call: NA; cdr3_aa: CSVGQIAYNEQFF; cdr3_nt: TGCAGCGTTGGGCAGATAGCTTACAATGAGCAGTTCTTC
clone_size: NA; j_call: TRBJ2-3; v_call: TRBV29-1; d_call: NA; cdr3_aa: CSVFRGTDTQYF; cdr3_nt: TGCAGCGTTTTCCGGGGCACAGATACGCAGTATTTT
clone_size: NA; j_call: TRBJ2-5; v_call: TRBV7-7; d_call: TRBD2; cdr3_aa: CASSLGRGPKETQYF; cdr3_nt: TGTGCTAGCAGCCTAGGGAGGGGCCCCAAAGAGACCCAGTACTTC
clone_size: NA; j_call: TRBJ1-2; v_call: TRBV29-1; d_call: NA; cdr3_aa: CSVDQRGTRGYTF; cdr3_nt: TGCAGCGTTGACCAAAGGGGCACGCGGGGCTACACCTTC
clone_size: few; j_call: TRBJ2-7; v_call: TRBV20-1; d_call: TRBD2; cdr3_aa: CSASGRGGYEQYF; cdr3_nt: TGCAGTGCTAGTGGGCGGGGGGGCTACGAGCAGTACTTC
clone_size: few; j_call: TRBJ2-1; v_call: TRBV5-1; d_call: NA; cdr3_aa: CASSWMNEQFF; cdr3_nt: TGCGCCAGCAGCTGGATGAATGAGCAGTTCTTC
clone_size: NA; j_call: TRBJ2-7; v_call: TRBV27; d_call: NA; cdr3_aa: CASSLGAAGYEQYF; cdr3_nt: TGTGCCAGCAGTCTCGGGGCAGCCGGCTACGAGCAGTACTTC
clone_size: NA; j_call: TRBJ2-7; v_call: TRBV12-3/TRBV12-4; d_call: NA; cdr3_aa: CASNQDTYEQYF; cdr3_nt: TGTGCCAGCAACCAGGATACCTACGAGCAGTACTTC
clone_size: few; j_call: TRBJ2-5; v_call: TRBV2; d_call: TRBD2; cdr3_aa: CASGGLAGEETQYF; cdr3_nt: TGTGCCTCCGGGGGACTAGCGGGAGAAGAGACCCAGTACTTC
clone_size: NA; j_call: TRBJ2-5; v_call: TRBV7-3; d_call: NA; cdr3_aa: CASSLSSIETQYF; cdr3_nt: TGTGCCAGCAGCTTATCTTCTATAGAGACCCAGTACTTC
clone_size: NA; j_call: TRBJ2-1; v_call: TRBV3-1; d_call: TRBD1; cdr3_aa: CASSQGLTGALYNEQFF; cdr3_nt: TGTGCCAGCAGCCAAGGTCTGACAGGGGCCCTCTACAATGAGCAGTTCTTC